This T cell receptor (beta chain) was documented in a study of T cell responses to AZD1222 COVID-19 vaccine. Across the whole study: Second doses were pooled across both intervals (about 4 or about 12 weeks).

CDR1 SGHRS and CDR2 YFSETQ come from the germline V gene. The CDR3 covers 13 residues. V lost 6 bases, J lost 0 bases, and 7 bases lay in between. This table comes from immunoSEQ multiplex PCR, and its TCRdb copy is limited to in-frame clones, with some not included. The sample shows 100,000 to 150,000 clones, about nine tenths of them seen only once. The chain joins TRBV5-1 to TRBJ2-1; D call uncertain. The source material was peripheral blood, sampled on day 0 of AZD1222 vaccination. The receptor's source is an adult in good health. CDR3 loop: CASKVTSYNEQFF. The CDR3 DNA sequence: TGCGCCAGCAAGGTCACCTCCTACAATGAGCAGTTCTTC.